This TCR beta chain was identified during a study of tumor and adjacent non-tumor tissue in lung cancer. The study's findings and limits: Compared with tumor, normal lung showed significantly lower TCR diversity. Normal lung showed higher cumulative top 100 clone frequency than tumor. Tumor TCR diversity, when higher, was linked to shorter survival.

The ends lost 6 bases at V and 3 bases at J; junction bases unmatched: 5. CDR1 is WSHSY and CDR2 is SAAADI in the germline V gene. The CDR3 has 14 residues. TCRbeta libraries were built with three rounds of nested PCR, modified from ARM-PCR. One entry per CDR3 protein, called by TCRdb with MiXCR from the multiplex PCR reads. Of over 100,000 distinct CDR3 sequences listed, under 65% are singletons. The template was RNA from unsorted bulk tissue. More than 3 cm separated this lung sample from the edge of the tumor. This clonotype was seen at least ten times. Its antigen is as yet unknown. The rearrangement joins TRBV10-2 to TRBJ2-7, with TRBD1 identical over 10 bases. Sequenced material: distant non-tumor lung tissue. The sequence derives from a man in his sixties with non-small cell lung cancer. The CDR3 spells CASSLGQGDYEQYF. As DNA, the CDR3 is TGCGCCAGCAGCCTAGGACAGGGGGACTACGAGCAGTACTTC.